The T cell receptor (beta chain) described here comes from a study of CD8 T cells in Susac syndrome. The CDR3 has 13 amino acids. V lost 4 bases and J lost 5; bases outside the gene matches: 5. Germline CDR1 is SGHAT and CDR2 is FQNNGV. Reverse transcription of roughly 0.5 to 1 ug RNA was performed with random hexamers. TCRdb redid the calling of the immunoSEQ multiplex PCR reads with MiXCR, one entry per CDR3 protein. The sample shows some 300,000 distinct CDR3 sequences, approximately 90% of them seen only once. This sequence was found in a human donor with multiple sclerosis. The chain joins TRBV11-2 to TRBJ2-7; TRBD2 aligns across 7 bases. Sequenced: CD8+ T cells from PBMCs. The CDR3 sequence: CASSSSGVNEQYF. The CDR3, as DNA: TGTGCCAGCAGCTCAAGCGGGGTCAACGAGCAGTACTTC.